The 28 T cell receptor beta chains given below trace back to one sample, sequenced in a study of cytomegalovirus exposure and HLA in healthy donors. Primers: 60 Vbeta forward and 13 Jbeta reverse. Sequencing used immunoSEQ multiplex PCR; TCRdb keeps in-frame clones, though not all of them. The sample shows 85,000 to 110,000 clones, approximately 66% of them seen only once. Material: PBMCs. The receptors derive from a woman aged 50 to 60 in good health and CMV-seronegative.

CDR3 DNA sequence: TGCGCCAGCAGCACGCAGGGGGGCGGGGAGCTGTTTTTT. Translation: CASSTQGGGELFF. The rearrangement links TRBV4-3 to TRBJ2-2; tentatively, D is TRBD1 (7 bases). Trimming cost V 5 bases and J 7 bases, with 11 bases left between them. Germline CDR1 is LGHNA and CDR2 is YSLEER. This CDR3 has 13 residues.

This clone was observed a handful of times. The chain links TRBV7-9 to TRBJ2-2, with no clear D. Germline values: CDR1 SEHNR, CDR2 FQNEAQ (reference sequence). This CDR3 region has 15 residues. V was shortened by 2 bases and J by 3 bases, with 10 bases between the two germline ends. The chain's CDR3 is CASSLNRLHTGELFF. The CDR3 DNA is TGTGCCAGCAGCTTAAACCGGTTACACACCGGGGAGCTGTTTTTT.

The CDR3 region is CASSERGTSVISEQYF. CDR3 coding DNA: TGTGCCAGCAGCGAGAGGGGCACTAGCGTTATCAGCGAGCAGTACTTC. The J gene is TRBJ2-7, the V gene TRBV9; 7 nucleotides agree with TRBD2. The CDR3 is made up of 16 amino acids. The V gene's germline CDR1 is SGDLS and CDR2 YYNGEE. With V trimmed by 3 bases and J by 6 bases, 15 bases remained unmatched.

CDR3 amino acids: CAIGTGPQETQYF. The CDR3 DNA is TGTGCCATCGGGACAGGACCCCAAGAGACCCAGTACTTC. The chain carries TRBV6-6 and TRBJ2-5, with TRBD1 matching over 8 bases. Germline V gives CDR1 MNHNY, CDR2 SVGAGI (reference sequence). V shed 10 bases and J 1 base; nucleotides not matched to a gene: 5. The CDR3 runs to 13 residues.

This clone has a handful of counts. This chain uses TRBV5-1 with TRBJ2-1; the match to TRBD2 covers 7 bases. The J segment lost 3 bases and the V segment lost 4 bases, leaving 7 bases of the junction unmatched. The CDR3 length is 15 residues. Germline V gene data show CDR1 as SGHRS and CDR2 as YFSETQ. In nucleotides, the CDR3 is TGCGCCAGCAGCCCTGGACTAGTTGTCTACAATGAGCAGTTCTTC. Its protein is CASSPGLVVYNEQFF.

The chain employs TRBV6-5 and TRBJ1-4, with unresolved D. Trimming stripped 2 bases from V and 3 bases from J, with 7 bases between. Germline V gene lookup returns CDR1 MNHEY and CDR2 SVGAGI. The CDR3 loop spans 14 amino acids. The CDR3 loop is CASSYLGPNEKLFF. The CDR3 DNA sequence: TGTGCCAGCAGTTACCTTGGGCCTAATGAAAAACTGTTTTTT.

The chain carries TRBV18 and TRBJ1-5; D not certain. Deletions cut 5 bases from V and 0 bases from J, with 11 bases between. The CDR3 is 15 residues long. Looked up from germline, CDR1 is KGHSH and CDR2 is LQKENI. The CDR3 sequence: CASSKEVPSNQPQHF. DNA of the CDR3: TGTGCCAGCTCAAAGGAGGTTCCTAGCAATCAGCCCCAGCATTTT.

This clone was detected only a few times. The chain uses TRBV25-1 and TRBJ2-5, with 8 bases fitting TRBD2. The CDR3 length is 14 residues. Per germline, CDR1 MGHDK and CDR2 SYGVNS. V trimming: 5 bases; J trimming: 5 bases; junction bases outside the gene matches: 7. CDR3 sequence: CASSTAGVLETQYF. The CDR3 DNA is TGTGCCAGCAGTACAGCGGGGGTGCTGGAGACCCAGTACTTC. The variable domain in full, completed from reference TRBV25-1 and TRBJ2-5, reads EADIYQTPRYLVIGTGKKITLECSQTMGHDKMYWYQQDPGMELHLIHYSYGVNSTEKGDLSSESTVSRIRTEHFPLTLESARPSHTSQYLCASSTAGVLETQYFGPGTRLLVL.

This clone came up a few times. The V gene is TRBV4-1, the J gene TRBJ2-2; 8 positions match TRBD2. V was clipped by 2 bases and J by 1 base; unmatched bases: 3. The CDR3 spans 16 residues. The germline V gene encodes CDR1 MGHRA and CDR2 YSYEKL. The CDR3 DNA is TGCGCCAGCAGCCAATTTAGCGGGGTGAACACCGGGGAGCTGTTTTTT. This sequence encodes CASSQFSGVNTGELFF.

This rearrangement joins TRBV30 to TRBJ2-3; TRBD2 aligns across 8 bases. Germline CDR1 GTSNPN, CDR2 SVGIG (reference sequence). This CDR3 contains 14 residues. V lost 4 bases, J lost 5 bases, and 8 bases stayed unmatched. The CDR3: CAWNTGLGLDTQYF. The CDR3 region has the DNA TGTGCCTGGAATACGGGACTAGGGTTAGATACGCAGTATTTT.

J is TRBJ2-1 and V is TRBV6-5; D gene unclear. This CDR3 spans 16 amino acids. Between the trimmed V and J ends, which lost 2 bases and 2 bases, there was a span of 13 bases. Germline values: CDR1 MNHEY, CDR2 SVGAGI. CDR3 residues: CASSYALVGTYNEQFF. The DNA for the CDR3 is TGTGCCAGCAGTTACGCCCTAGTAGGTACCTACAATGAGCAGTTCTTC.

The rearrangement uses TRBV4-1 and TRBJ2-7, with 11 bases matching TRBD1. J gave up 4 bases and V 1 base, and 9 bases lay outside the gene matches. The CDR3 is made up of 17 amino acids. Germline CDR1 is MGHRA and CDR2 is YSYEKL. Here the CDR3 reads CASSQARGQGVNYEQYF. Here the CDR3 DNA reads TGCGCCAGCAGCCAAGCCCGGGGACAGGGGGTTAATTACGAGCAGTACTTC.

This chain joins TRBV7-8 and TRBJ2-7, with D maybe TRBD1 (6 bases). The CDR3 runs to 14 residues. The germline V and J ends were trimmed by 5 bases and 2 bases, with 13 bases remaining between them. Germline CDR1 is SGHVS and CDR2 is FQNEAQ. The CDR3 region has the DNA TGTGCCAGCAGCCGAATGGACAGAGCCTACGAGCAGTACTTC. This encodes CASSRMDRAYEQYF.

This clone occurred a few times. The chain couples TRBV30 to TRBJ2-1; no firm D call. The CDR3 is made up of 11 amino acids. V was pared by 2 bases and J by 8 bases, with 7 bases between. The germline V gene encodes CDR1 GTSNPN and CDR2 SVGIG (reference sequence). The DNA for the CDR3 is TGTGCCTGGAGTTTGCAGGATGAGCAGTTCTTC. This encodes CAWSLQDEQFF.

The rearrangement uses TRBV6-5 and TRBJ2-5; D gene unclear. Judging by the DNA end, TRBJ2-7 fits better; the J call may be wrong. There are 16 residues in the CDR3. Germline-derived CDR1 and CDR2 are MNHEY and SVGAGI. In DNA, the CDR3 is TGTGCCAGCAGTTCCCCCTTGAGAACGGTCTCCTACGAGCAGTACTTC. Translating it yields CASSSPLRTVSYEQYF.

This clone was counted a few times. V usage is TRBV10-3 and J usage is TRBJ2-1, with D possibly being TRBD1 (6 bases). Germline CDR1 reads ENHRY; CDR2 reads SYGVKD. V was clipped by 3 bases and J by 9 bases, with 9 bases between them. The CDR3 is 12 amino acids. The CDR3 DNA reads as TGTGCCATCAGTGATGGGGGCACTGAGCAGTTCTTC. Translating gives CAISDGGTEQFF.

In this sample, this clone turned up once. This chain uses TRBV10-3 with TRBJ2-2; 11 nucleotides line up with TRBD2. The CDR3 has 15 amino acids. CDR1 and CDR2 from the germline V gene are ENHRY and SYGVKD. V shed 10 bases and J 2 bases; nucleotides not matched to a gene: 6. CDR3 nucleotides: TGTGCCACCATAGCGGGGGGGCGAAACACCGGGGAGCTGTTTTTT. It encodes CATIAGGRNTGELFF.

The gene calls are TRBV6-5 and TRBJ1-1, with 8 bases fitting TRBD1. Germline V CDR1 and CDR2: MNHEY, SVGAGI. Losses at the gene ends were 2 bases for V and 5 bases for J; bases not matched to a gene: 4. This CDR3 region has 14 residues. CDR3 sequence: CASSYDRGETEAFF. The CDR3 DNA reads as TGTGCCAGCAGTTACGACAGGGGAGAAACTGAAGCTTTCTTT.

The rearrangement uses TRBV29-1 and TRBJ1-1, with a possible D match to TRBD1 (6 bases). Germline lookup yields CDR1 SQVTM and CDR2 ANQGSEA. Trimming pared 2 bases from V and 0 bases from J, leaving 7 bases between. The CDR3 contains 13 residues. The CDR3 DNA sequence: TGCAGCGTTGAACAGGGGATGAACACTGAAGCTTTCTTT. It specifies CSVEQGMNTEAFF.

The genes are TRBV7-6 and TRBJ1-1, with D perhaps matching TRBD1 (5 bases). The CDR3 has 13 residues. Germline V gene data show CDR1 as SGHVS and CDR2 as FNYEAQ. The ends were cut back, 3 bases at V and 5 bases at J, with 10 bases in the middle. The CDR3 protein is CASSFLSGTEAFF. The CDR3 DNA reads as TGTGCCAGCAGCTTTTTATCAGGGACTGAAGCTTTCTTT.

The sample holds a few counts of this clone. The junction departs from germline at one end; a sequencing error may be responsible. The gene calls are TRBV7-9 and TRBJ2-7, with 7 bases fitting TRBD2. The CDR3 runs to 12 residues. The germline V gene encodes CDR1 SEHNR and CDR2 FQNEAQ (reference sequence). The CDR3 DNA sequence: TGTTCCAGCAGCTTACTAGCGACGCAGGGTTACTTC. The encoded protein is CSSSLLATQGYF.

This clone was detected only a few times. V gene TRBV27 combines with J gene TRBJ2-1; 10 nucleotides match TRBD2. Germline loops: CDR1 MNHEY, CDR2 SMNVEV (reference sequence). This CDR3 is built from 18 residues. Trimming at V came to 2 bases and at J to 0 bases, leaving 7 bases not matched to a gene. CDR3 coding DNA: TGTGCCAGCAGTTTACGACTAGCGGGCGACGTCTCCTACAATGAGCAGTTCTTC. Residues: CASSLRLAGDVSYNEQFF.

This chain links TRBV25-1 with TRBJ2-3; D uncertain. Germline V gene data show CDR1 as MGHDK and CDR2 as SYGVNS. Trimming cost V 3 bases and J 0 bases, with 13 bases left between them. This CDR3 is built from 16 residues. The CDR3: CASSELRFSSTDTQYF. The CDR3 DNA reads TGTGCCAGCAGTGAGTTGAGGTTCTCTAGCACAGATACGCAGTATTTT.

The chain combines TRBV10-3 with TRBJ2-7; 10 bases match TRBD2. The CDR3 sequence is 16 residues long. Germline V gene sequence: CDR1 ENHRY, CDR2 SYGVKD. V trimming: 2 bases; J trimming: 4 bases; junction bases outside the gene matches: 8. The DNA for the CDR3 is TGTGCCATCAGTGAGCGAGCGGGGGGGAAGGCTTACGAGCAGTACTTC. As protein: CAISERAGGKAYEQYF.

The CDR3 reads CASSIIIASYNEQFF. In DNA, the CDR3 is TGTGCCAGTAGTATAATTATTGCGTCCTACAATGAGCAGTTCTTC. The V call is TRBV19, the J call TRBJ2-1; D unclear. V lost 2 bases, J lost 1 base, and 9 bases lay in between. This CDR3 contains 15 residues. From germline, CDR1 is LNHDA and CDR2 SQIVND (reference sequence). The full variable domain, with the rest looked up from reference TRBV19 and TRBJ2-1, is DGGITQSPKYLFRKEGQNVTLSCEQNLNHDAMYWYRQDPGQGLRLIYYSQIVNDFQKGDIAEGYSVSREKKESFPLTVTSAQKNPTAFYLCASSIIIASYNEQFFGPGTRLTVL.

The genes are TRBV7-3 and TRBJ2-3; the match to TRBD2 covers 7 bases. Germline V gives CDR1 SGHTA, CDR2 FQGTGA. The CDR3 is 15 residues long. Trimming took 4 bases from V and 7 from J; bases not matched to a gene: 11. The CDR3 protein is CASSSSPGTTYTQYF. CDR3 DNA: TGTGCCAGCAGCTCGAGTCCCGGGACTACATATACGCAGTATTTT.

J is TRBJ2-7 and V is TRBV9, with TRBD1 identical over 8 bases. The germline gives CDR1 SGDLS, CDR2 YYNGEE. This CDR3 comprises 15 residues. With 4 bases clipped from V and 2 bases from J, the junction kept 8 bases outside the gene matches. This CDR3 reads CASSNGTGPTYEQYF. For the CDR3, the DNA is TGTGCCAGCAGCAACGGGACAGGTCCTACCTACGAGCAGTACTTC.

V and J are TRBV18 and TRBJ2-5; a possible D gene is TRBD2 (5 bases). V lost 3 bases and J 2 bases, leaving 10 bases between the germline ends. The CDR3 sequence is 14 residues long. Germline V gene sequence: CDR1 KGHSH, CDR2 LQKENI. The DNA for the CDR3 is TGTGCCAGCTCACCTCCTAGCATGCAAGAGACCCAGTACTTC. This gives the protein CASSPPSMQETQYF.